These 24 T cell receptor beta chains were sequenced from one sample in a study of beta chain features in type 1 diabetes. What was sequenced were expressed TCRB transcripts, since all of the isolated RNA had been reverse transcribed. Produced via immunoSEQ multiplex PCR; TCRdb's table is partial and in-frame only. The table shows a few hundred thousand clones, with approximately 16% occurring only once. The sample taken for sequencing was naive CD4+ T cells from blood. The source of these receptors is a woman in her late teens or twenties in good health.

A few counts support this clone. The V call is TRBV29-1, the J call TRBJ2-7; 10 bases line up with TRBD1. Germline CDR1 SQVTM, CDR2 ANQGSEA. The CDR3 runs 14 residues. V shed 4 bases and J 4 bases; nucleotides not matched to a gene: 7. CDR3 sequence reads: CSVGPRQGAYEQYF. CDR3 sequence (DNA): TGCAGCGTTGGGCCGAGACAGGGGGCTTACGAGCAGTACTTC.

In this sample, this clone turned up a few times. The chain links TRBV6-5 to TRBJ2-5; 14 nucleotides line up with TRBD2. With V trimmed by 5 bases and J by 5 bases, 4 bases remained unmatched. This CDR3 spans 15 amino acids. From germline, CDR1 is MNHEY and CDR2 SVGAGI. The CDR3 DNA sequence: TGTGCCAGCAGTCGTGGGACTAGCGGGAGTGAGACCCAGTACTTC. Translating gives CASSRGTSGSETQYF.

The rearrangement joins TRBV7-9 to TRBJ2-1, with 8 nucleotides matching TRBD1. Trimming at V came to 3 bases and at J to 2 bases, leaving 3 bases not matched to a gene. CDR3 length: 15 residues. Germline lookup yields CDR1 SEHNR and CDR2 FQNEAQ (reference sequence). CDR3 region: CASSFRTGTYNEQFF. In DNA, the CDR3 is TGTGCCAGCAGCTTTAGGACAGGGACCTACAATGAGCAGTTCTTC. The full variable domain, its missing parts supplied by reference TRBV7-9 and TRBJ2-1, is DTGVSQNPRHKITKRGQNVTFRCDPISEHNRLYWYRQTLGQGPEFLTYFQNEAQLEKSRLLSDRFSAERPKGSFSTLEIQRTEQGDSAMYLCASSFRTGTYNEQFFGPGTRLTVL.

In the case of this clone: Other DNA sequences of this sample code for an identical CDR3. The gene calls are TRBV29-1 and TRBJ2-5; 9 bases line up with TRBD1. This CDR3 comprises 12 residues. Looked up from germline, CDR1 is SQVTM and CDR2 is ANQGSEA. Trimming at V came to 7 bases and at J to 3 bases, leaving 3 bases not matched to a gene. Here the CDR3 reads CSAGQGKETQYF. DNA of the CDR3: TGCAGCGCGGGACAGGGAAAAGAGACCCAGTACTTC.

The chain is built from TRBV19 and TRBJ2-3; D gene uncertain. V dropped 3 bases and J dropped 4 bases, with 17 bases sitting between them. Per the germline V gene, CDR1 is LNHDA and CDR2 is SQIVND (reference sequence). CDR3 length: 16 amino acids. The CDR3 DNA sequence: TGTGCCAGTAGTATTTACGAGGTGAGGAGCGCAGATACGCAGTATTTT. Amino acid sequence: CASSIYEVRSADTQYF.

The chain uses TRBV6-5 and TRBJ1-2; 9 positions match TRBD1. Germline V gene data show CDR1 as MNHEY and CDR2 as SVGAGI. The trim removed 6 bases at V and 5 bases at J, leaving 7 bases unmatched. The CDR3 has 14 residues. CDR3 amino acids: CASSPGQGVYGYTF. The CDR3 DNA reads TGTGCCAGCAGCCCGGGACAGGGAGTTTATGGCTACACCTTC.

The chain joins TRBV19 to TRBJ2-5; TRBD1 aligns across 12 bases. Trimming took 6 bases from V and 5 from J; bases not matched to a gene: 13. The CDR3 runs 17 residues. CDR1 is LNHDA and CDR2 is SQIVND in the germline V gene (reference sequence). The CDR3 region is CASSPQWGQGAGETQYF. CDR3 sequence (DNA): TGTGCCAGTAGCCCCCAGTGGGGACAGGGGGCAGGTGAGACCCAGTACTTC.

The sample holds one count of this clone. V usage is TRBV28 and J usage is TRBJ2-3, with TRBD1 matching 9 bases. The CDR3 loop spans 16 amino acids. From germline, CDR1 is MDHEN and CDR2 SYDVKM. Germline trimming cut 4 bases from V and 2 bases from J; bases unmatched to any gene: 7. CDR3 DNA sequence: TGTGCCAGCAGTTCTCTCCGGGACAGGGACACAGATACGCAGTATTTT. This encodes CASSSLRDRDTDTQYF.

The chain employs TRBV30 and TRBJ2-5, with D perhaps matching TRBD1 (5 bases). The CDR3 contains 14 residues. The germline V gene has CDR1 GTSNPN and CDR2 SVGIG (reference sequence). The V gene lost 1 base and the J gene lost 1 base, with 10 bases spanning the gap. The CDR3 DNA reads TGTGCCTGGAGTGGTCGGCAGGGCCAAGAGACCCAGTACTTC. It specifies CAWSGRQGQETQYF.

V usage is TRBV19 and J usage is TRBJ2-7, with 7 bases fitting TRBD1. J gave up 1 base and V 11 bases, and 5 bases lay outside the gene matches. CDR1 is LNHDA and CDR2 is SQIVND in the germline V gene (reference sequence). CDR3 size: 12 residues. In DNA, the CDR3 is TGTGCCTCCGAGGGACAGTCCTACGAGCAGTACTTC. Protein product: CASEGQSYEQYF.

The chain has TRBV7-6 and TRBJ2-3; D gene unclear. The V end lost 5 bases, the J end lost 4 bases, and 4 bases lay between the germline ends. Germline V gives CDR1 SGHVS, CDR2 FNYEAQ. The CDR3 totals 11 residues. The chain's CDR3 is CASSLSDTQYF. CDR3 DNA sequence: TGTGCCAGCAGCCTTTCAGATACGCAGTATTTT.

The chain's CDR3 is CASSWGGSGSYEQYF. CDR3 sequence (DNA): TGTGCCAGCAGCTGGGGCGGGAGTGGATCCTACGAGCAGTACTTC. V and J are TRBV6-5 and TRBJ2-7, with 7 positions matching TRBD2. V dropped 6 bases and J dropped 1; count of bases not matched to a gene: 9. The CDR3 runs to 15 residues. Germline assignment: CDR1 MNHEY and CDR2 SVGAGI.

In this sample, this clone turned up a few times. V and J are TRBV29-1 and TRBJ2-5; maybe TRBD2 (6 bases). CDR3 size: 13 residues. Germline V gene sequence: CDR1 SQVTM, CDR2 ANQGSEA. Between the trimmed V and J ends, which lost 6 bases and 1 base, there was a span of 12 bases. CDR3 DNA: TGCAGCGTCGGAGGGGTGCTCCAAGAGACCCAGTACTTC. As protein: CSVGGVLQETQYF.

The chain carries TRBV7-9 and TRBJ2-3, with TRBD2 matching over 7 bases. The length of the CDR3 is 16 residues. The ends lost 2 bases at V and 0 bases at J; junction bases unmatched: 5. Germline loops: CDR1 SEHNR, CDR2 FQNEAQ (reference sequence). The CDR3 bases are TGTGCCAGCAGCTTATGGGCTAGCGGTAGCACAGATACGCAGTATTTT. Translated, it gives CASSLWASGSTDTQYF.

The J gene is TRBJ2-7, the V gene TRBV29-1; perhaps TRBD1 as D (6 bases). The V end lost 4 bases, the J end lost 2 bases, and 12 bases lay between the germline ends. This CDR3 has 13 residues. The germline V gene has CDR1 SQVTM and CDR2 ANQGSEA. The CDR3, as DNA: TGCAGCGTTGTTGGACAGTATACCTACGAGCAGTACTTC. Its translation: CSVVGQYTYEQYF.

The V gene is TRBV9, the J gene TRBJ1-2; TRBD1 matches 8 bases. With 0 bases clipped from V and 3 bases from J, the junction kept 7 bases outside the gene matches. This CDR3 is built from 16 residues. Looked up from germline, CDR1 is SGDLS and CDR2 is YYNGEE. CDR3 DNA: TGTGCCAGCAGCGTAGACGACAGGGGAATAGACTATGGCTACACCTTC. Residues: CASSVDDRGIDYGYTF.

The sample holds a few counts of this clone. V usage is TRBV9 and J usage is TRBJ2-1; the match to TRBD2 covers 7 bases. In germline, CDR1 is SGDLS, CDR2 YYNGEE. V trimming: 6 bases; J trimming: 5 bases; junction bases outside the gene matches: 14. The CDR3 length is 16 residues. The CDR3 DNA sequence: TGTGCCAGCAACAGAGCGGGAACCGGAGTTAACAATGAGCAGTTCTTC. Translating it yields CASNRAGTGVNNEQFF.

The chain links TRBV19 to TRBJ2-1, with no clear D. The germline gives CDR1 LNHDA, CDR2 SQIVND (reference sequence). V lost 4 bases, J lost 9 bases, and 10 bases lay in between. There are 12 residues in the CDR3. CDR3 DNA sequence: TGTGCCAGTAGTACGTACCGAGGTGAGCAGTTCTTC. Amino acid sequence: CASSTYRGEQFF.

This clone was counted a few times. The chain uses TRBV5-6 and TRBJ1-5; D gene unclear. Germline CDR1 reads SGHDT; CDR2 reads YYEEEE. This CDR3 has 14 amino acids. V was cut by 2 bases and J by 3 bases, with 9 bases left in between. As DNA, the CDR3 is TGTGCCAGCAGCTTCCGACTGGCCAATCAGCCCCAGCATTTT. This sequence encodes CASSFRLANQPQHF.

The V gene is TRBV2, the J gene TRBJ2-2; D is perhaps TRBD2 (5 bases). This CDR3 contains 14 residues. CDR1 SNHLY and CDR2 FYNNEI come from the germline V gene. The germline V and J ends were trimmed by 6 bases and 2 bases, with 10 bases remaining between them. CDR3 protein: CASRRASNTGELFF. The CDR3 DNA is TGTGCCAGCAGGAGGGCCTCCAACACCGGGGAGCTGTTTTTT.

This clone occurred a few times. This chain connects TRBV11-2 to TRBJ1-5, with TRBD1 identical over 8 bases. CDR3 length equals 14 residues. The J segment lost 3 bases and the V segment lost 6 bases, leaving 4 bases of the junction unmatched. CDR1 and CDR2 from the germline V gene are SGHAT and FQNNGV. CDR3 sequence (DNA): TGTGCCAGCAGTTTGACAGGGGACAATCAGCCCCAGCATTTT. Amino acids: CASSLTGDNQPQHF.

V is TRBV10-3 and J is TRBJ2-3; 8 nucleotides match TRBD2. Per germline, CDR1 ENHRY and CDR2 SYGVKD. This CDR3 spans 12 amino acids. Trimming at V came to 11 bases and at J to 3 bases, leaving 4 bases not matched to a gene. CDR3 in DNA: TGTGCCCAGGCGGGAGGAACAGATACGCAGTATTTT. Residues: CAQAGGTDTQYF.

The V call is TRBV6-6, the J call TRBJ2-7, with 7 bases matching TRBD1. This CDR3 has 14 residues. Germline CDR1 reads MNHNY; CDR2 reads SVGAGI (reference sequence). Unmatched junction bases numbered 4, after V lost 2 bases and J lost 3 bases. CDR3 coding DNA: TGTGCCAGCAGTTACCGGGACAGAGTCTACGAGCAGTACTTC. It yields the protein CASSYRDRVYEQYF.

The V call is TRBV27, the J call TRBJ1-4; possible D gene TRBD1, 6 bases. Germline CDR1 MNHEY, CDR2 SMNVEV (reference sequence). The CDR3 is 14 amino acids. Trimming shortened V by 7 bases and J by 8 bases, and 17 bases separated the two germline ends. The CDR3 spells CASTPGGGREKLFF. DNA for the CDR3: TGTGCCAGCACCCCGGGAGGGGGTCGCGAAAAACTGTTTTTT.